This TCR beta chain was documented in a study of response to subunit inactivated influenza vaccine. The CDR3 loop spans 14 amino acids. V lost 0 bases to trimming and J lost 9 bases, with 12 bases between them. MiXCR, run by TCRdb on the RT-PCR reads, gives a single entry per CDR3 protein. The data show roughly 630,000 distinct CDR3 sequences, about 15% seen once. This chain connects TRBV12-3 or TRBV12-4 to TRBJ1-5; D is unclear. The sample was PBMCs from blood, taken less than 15 days before vaccination. The receptor was derived from a man aged 50-59 years who received an inactivated influenza vaccine. In DNA, the CDR3 is TGTGCCAGCAGTTTAGCGCCAAGAGGGCGGCCCCAGCATTTT. Translating it yields CASSLAPRGRPQHF.